Given below is one T cell receptor (beta chain) in context. The sample comes from a study of CD8 T cells in Susac syndrome. V was clipped by 6 bases and J by 4 bases; unmatched bases: 10. This CDR3 has 16 residues. Per germline, CDR1 SGHTA and CDR2 FQGNSA. RNA was extracted with the RNeasy kit, and a quantity of about 0.45 to 1 ug was reverse transcribed using random hexamers. Each CDR3 protein gets one entry after TCRdb re-called the immunoSEQ multiplex PCR reads with MiXCR. The profile shows under 200,000 distinct CDR3 sequences, roughly 94% of them singletons. Sequencing was done on a sample of CD4+ T cells from PBMCs. The chain is built from TRBV7-2 and TRBJ2-2; 8 bases fit TRBD2. The clonotype comes from a human donor in good health. CDR3 bases: TGTGCCAGCAGACCGGGGGGGGGTTCCTTCACCGGGGAGCTGTTTTTT. It yields the protein CASRPGGGSFTGELFF.